This T cell receptor (beta chain) was profiled in a study of T cell repertoires in cytomegalovirus infection. At the level of the study: Selected CMV epitopes included recently identified HLA-C-restricted ones as well as well-studied HLA-B-restricted ones.

TCRdb fed the reads into MiXCR, producing one record per CDR3 protein. Counted here are approximately 390,000 distinct CDR3 sequences, roughly 34% occurring once; the ten biggest clones make up 13%. Study-wide points: Ex vivo, HLA-C-restricted CMV-specific TCR beta clonotypes prevailed over the rest of the response. Carriage of CMV together with the relevant HLA was identifiable through cumulative public TCR beta family frequency.

This clonotype was detected ten times or more. Antigen specificity is unknown. The germline gives CDR1 LNHDA, CDR2 SQIVND (reference sequence). Trimming took 5 bases from V and 7 from J; bases not matched to a gene: 10. CDR3 length: 14 residues. This TCR was recovered from a human donor in good health (CMV status not recorded). Some clones in this sample may be carry-over from other donors' samples. The chain links TRBV19 to TRBJ1-1; 7 bases line up with TRBD1. This sample comprised cultured PBMCs, obtained from culture after CMV antigen stimulation. CDR3 protein: CASSPEGTVSEAFF. The DNA for the CDR3 is TGTGCCAGTAGTCCAGAAGGGACAGTTAGTGAAGCTTTCTTT.